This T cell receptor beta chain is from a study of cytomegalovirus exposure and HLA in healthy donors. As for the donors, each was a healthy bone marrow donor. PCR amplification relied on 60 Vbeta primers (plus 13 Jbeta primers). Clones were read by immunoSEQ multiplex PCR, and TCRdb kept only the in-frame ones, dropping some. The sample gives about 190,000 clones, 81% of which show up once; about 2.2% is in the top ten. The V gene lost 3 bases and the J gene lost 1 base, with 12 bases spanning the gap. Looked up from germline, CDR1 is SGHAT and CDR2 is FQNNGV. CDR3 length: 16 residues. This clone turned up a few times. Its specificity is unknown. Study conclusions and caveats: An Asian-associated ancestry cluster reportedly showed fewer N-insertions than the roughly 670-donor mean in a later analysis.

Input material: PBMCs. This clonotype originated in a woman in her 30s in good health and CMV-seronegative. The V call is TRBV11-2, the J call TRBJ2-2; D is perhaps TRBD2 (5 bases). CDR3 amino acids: CASSLGERRNTGELFF. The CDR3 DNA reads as TGTGCCAGCAGCTTGGGAGAGAGAAGGAACACCGGGGAGCTGTTTTTT.